The T cell receptor beta chain described here comes from a study of graft-versus-host responses after intestinal transplantation. Study conclusions and caveats: Early post-transplant declines in HvG were associated with peak levels of circulating GvH clones.

Clones were read by immunoSEQ multiplex PCR, and TCRdb kept only the in-frame ones, dropping some. There are fewer than 30,000 clones in the sample; 80% to 90% occur only once, and under 1% lies in the top ten. On this clone: What it binds is unknown.

The germline V gene encodes CDR1 GTSNPN and CDR2 SVGIG (reference sequence). This CDR3 spans 14 amino acids. V was cut by 2 bases and J by 2 bases, with 10 bases left in between. The chain has TRBV30 and TRBJ2-4, with D perhaps matching TRBD2 (7 bases). The source of this sequence is a human patient who received an intestinal transplant, so some T cells may come from the graft donor. Source: PBMCs, taken roughly 450 days after intestinal transplant. The CDR3 DNA sequence: TGTGCCTGGAGTAGGGGGGGATCCAAAAACATTCAGTACTTC. Protein product: CAWSRGGSKNIQYF.